This T cell receptor (beta chain) is from a study of T cells after yellow fever vaccination. For the study at large: The SMART-Seq v4 Ultra Low Input method served to prepare the low-cell-number fractions.

With respect to this clonotype: No antigen is known for it.

The CDR3 covers 18 residues. V was trimmed by 3 bases and J by 1 base, leaving 24 bases between them. Germline V gene data show CDR1 as DFQATT and CDR2 as SNEGSKA (reference sequence). Broader study findings: A secondary response was less intense yet reached its peak sooner, at day 5 versus 15.

Template switching by 5'RACE produced TCR cDNA, adding a universal primer site and UMIs. TCRdb independently ran MiXCR on the 5' RACE reads; one entry per CDR3 protein. The sample holds about 370,000 distinct CDR3 sequences, roughly 12% seen once. The sequence was collected from a man aged 18 to 30 who received the YFV17D yellow fever vaccine. The starting material was PBMCs, obtained on the day of the first yellow fever vaccination. V and J are TRBV20-1 and TRBJ1-2; D may be TRBD1 (6 bases). CDR3 sequence: CSASSSRLGTRNNYGYTF. DNA for the CDR3: TGCAGTGCTAGTTCGAGTAGACTAGGGACACGGAATAACTATGGCTACACCTTC.